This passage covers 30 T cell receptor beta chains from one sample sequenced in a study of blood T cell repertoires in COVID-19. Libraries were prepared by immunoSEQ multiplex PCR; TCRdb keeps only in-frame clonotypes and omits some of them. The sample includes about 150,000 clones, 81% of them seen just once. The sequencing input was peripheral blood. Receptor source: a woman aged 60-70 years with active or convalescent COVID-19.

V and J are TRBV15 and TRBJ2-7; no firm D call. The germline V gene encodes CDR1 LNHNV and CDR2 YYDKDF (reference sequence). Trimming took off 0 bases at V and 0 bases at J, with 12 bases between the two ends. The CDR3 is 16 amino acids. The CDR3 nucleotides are TGTGCCACCAGCAGAGATATACTTACGAGCTCCTACGAGCAGTACTTC. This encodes CATSRDILTSSYEQYF.

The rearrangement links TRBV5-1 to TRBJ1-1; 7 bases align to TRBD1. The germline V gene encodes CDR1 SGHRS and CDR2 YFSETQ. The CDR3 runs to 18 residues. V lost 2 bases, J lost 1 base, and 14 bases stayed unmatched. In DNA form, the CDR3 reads TGCGCCAGCAGCTTAACCGGGACCCCACCAGGGGGGAACACTGAAGCTTTCTTT. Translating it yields CASSLTGTPPGGNTEAFF.

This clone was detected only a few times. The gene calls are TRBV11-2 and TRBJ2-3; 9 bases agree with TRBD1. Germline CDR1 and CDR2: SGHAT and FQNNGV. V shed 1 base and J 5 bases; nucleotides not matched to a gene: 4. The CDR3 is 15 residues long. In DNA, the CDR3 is TGTGCCAGCAGCTTAGGTGGGACAGGGATAGATACGCAGTATTTT. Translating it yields CASSLGGTGIDTQYF.

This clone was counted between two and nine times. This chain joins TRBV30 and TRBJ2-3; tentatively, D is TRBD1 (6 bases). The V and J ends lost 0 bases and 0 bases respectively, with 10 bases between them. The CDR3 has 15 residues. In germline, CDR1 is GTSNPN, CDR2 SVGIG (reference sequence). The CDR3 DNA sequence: TGTGCCTGGAGTGTAGGGGGACGGAGCACAGATACGCAGTATTTT. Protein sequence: CAWSVGGRSTDTQYF.

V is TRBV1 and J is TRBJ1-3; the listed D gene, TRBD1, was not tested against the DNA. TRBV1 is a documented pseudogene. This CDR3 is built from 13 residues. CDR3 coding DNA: TGCACCACCCAGGGGGCGCGAGGAAACACCATATATTTT. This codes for CTTQGARGNTIYF.

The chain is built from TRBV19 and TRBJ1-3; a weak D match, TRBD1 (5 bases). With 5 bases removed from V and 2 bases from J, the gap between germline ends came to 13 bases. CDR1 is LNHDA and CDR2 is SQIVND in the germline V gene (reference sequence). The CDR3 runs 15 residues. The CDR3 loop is CASSADRSPGNTIYF. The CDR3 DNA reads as TGTGCCAGTAGTGCCGACAGATCGCCTGGAAACACCATATATTTT.

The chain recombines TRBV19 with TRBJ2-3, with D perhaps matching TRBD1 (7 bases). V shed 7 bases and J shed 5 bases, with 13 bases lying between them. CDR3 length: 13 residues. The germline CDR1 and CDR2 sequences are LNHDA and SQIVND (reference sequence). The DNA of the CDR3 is TGTGCCAGTAAAGGAGGGGGCAGAGATACGCAGTATTTT. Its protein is CASKGGGRDTQYF.

CDR3: CASSTTGHLNQPQHF. CDR3 DNA: TGTGCCAGTAGTACAACGGGACACCTTAATCAGCCCCAGCATTTT. The J gene is TRBJ1-5, the V gene TRBV19, with D tentatively TRBD1 (6 bases). The CDR3 length is 15 residues. Trimming cost V 4 bases and J 4 bases, with 14 bases left between them. CDR1 is LNHDA, CDR2 SQIVND, per germline (reference sequence). Using reference TRBV19 and TRBJ1-5 for the parts outside the CDR3, the full variable domain is DGGITQSPKYLFRKEGQNVTLSCEQNLNHDAMYWYRQDPGQGLRLIYYSQIVNDFQKGDIAEGYSVSREKKESFPLTVTSAQKNPTAFYLCASSTTGHLNQPQHFGDGTRLSIL.

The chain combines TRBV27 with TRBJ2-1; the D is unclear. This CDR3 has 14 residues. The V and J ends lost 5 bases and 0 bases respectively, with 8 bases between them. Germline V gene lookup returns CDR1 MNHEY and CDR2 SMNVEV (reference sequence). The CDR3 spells CASSPSSSYNEQFF. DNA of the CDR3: TGTGCCAGCAGTCCCTCTAGCTCCTACAATGAGCAGTTCTTC.

Here the CDR3 reads CASSQSFSREFNEKLFF. In nucleotides, the CDR3 is TGTGCCAGCAGCCAATCATTCTCCAGGGAATTTAATGAAAAACTGTTTTTT. The rearrangement uses TRBV16 and TRBJ1-4; the D gene is possibly TRBD1 (5 bases). With 0 bases removed from V and 4 bases from J, the gap between germline ends came to 15 bases. This CDR3 region has 17 residues. Germline V gene lookup returns CDR1 KGHSY and CDR2 FQNENV.

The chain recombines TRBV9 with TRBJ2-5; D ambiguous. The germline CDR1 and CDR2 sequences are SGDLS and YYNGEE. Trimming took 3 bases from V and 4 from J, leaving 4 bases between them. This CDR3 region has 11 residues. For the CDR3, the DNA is TGTGCCAGCAGCGCGGGAGAGACCCAGTACTTC. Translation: CASSAGETQYF.

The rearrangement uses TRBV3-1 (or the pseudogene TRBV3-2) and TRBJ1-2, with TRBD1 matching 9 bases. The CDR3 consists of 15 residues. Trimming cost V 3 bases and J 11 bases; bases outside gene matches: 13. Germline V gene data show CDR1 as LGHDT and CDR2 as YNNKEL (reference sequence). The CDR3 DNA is TGTGCCAGCAGCCAGGGGTTACAGAAGACAGGGGGATACACCTTC. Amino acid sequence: CASSQGLQKTGGYTF.

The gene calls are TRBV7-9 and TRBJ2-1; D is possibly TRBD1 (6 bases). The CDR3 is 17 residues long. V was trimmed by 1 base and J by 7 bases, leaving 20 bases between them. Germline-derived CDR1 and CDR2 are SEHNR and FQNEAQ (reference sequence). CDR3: CASSLGLEGGSRNEQFF. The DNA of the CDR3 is TGTGCCAGCAGCTTAGGGCTGGAAGGGGGTAGTAGGAATGAGCAGTTCTTC.

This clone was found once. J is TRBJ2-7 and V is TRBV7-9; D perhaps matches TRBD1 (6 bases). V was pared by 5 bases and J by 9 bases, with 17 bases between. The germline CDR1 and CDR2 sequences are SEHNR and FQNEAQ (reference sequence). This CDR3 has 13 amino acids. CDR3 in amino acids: CASSLTGQSGQYF. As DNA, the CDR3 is TGTGCCAGCAGCCTAACAGGGCAGTCCGGGCAGTACTTC.

The CDR3: CASSQGVSAGTGELFF. For the CDR3, the DNA is TGTGCCAGCAGCCAAGGTGTTAGCGCGGGCACCGGGGAGCTGTTTTTT. The chain links TRBV3-1 (or the pseudogene TRBV3-2) to TRBJ2-2; TRBD2 is a possible D gene (5 bases). The CDR3 spans 16 residues. The germline gives CDR1 LGHDT, CDR2 YNNKEL (reference sequence). V lost 1 base, J lost 4 bases, and 13 bases lay in between.

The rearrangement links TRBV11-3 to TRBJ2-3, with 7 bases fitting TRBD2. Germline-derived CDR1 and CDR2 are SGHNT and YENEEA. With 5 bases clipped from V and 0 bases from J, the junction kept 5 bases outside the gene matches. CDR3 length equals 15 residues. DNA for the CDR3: TGTGCCAGCAGCCTCGGGGGGAGAAGCACAGATACGCAGTATTTT. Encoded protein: CASSLGGRSTDTQYF.

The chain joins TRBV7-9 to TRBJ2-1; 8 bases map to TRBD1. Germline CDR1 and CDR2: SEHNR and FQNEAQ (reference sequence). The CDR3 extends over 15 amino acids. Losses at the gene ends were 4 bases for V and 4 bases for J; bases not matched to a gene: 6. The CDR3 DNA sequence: TGTGCCAGCAGCTCCGGGACAGGTGGATACAATGAGCAGTTCTTC. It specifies CASSSGTGGYNEQFF.

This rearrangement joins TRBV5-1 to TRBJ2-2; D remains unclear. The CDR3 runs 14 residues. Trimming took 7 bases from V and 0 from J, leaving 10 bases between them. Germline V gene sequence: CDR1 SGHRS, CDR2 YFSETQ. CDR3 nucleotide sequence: TGCGCCAGCCGCGCGCGTCCGAACACCGGGGAGCTGTTTTTT. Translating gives CASRARPNTGELFF.

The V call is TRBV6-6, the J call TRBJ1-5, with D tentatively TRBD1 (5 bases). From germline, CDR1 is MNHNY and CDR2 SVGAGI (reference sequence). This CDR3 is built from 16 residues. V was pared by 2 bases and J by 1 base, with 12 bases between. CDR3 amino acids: CASSYQGMGSNQPQHF. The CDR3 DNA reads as TGTGCCAGCAGTTACCAGGGTATGGGAAGCAATCAGCCCCAGCATTTT.

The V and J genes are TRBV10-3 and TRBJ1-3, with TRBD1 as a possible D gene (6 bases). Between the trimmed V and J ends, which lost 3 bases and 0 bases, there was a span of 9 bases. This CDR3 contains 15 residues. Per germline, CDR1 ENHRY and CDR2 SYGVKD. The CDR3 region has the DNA TGTGCCATCAGTGAAACAGGGACCTCTGGAAACACCATATATTTT. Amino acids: CAISETGTSGNTIYF.

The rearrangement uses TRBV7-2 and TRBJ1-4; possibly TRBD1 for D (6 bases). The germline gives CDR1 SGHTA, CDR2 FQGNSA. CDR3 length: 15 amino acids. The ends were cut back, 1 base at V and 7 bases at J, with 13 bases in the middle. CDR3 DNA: TGTGCCAGCAGCTTAGTGTCAGGGGCGGGTGAAAAACTGTTTTTT. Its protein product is CASSLVSGAGEKLFF.

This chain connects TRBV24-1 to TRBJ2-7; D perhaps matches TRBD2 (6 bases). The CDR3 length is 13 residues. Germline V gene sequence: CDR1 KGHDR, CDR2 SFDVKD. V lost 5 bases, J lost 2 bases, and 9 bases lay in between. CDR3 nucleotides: TGTGCCACCAGTGGGGGGGAGACCTACGAGCAGTACTTC. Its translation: CATSGGETYEQYF.

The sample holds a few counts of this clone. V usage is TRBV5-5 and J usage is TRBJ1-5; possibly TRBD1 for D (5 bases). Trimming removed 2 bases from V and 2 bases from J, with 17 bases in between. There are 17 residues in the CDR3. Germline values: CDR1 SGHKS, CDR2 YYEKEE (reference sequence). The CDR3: CASSLADGQFGNQPQHF. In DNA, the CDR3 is TGTGCCAGCAGCTTAGCCGACGGACAATTCGGCAATCAGCCCCAGCATTTT. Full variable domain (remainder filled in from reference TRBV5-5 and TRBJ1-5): DAGVTQSPTHLIKTRGQQVTLRCSPISGHKSVSWYQQVLGQGPQFIFQYYEKEERGRGNFPDRFSARQFPNYSSELNVNALLLGDSALYLCASSLADGQFGNQPQHFGDGTRLSIL.

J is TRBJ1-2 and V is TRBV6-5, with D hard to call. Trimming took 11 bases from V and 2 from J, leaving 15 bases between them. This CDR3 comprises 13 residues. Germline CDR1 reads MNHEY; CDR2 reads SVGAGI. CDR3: CAVAMGRNYGYTF. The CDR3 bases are TGTGCCGTAGCGATGGGCAGGAACTATGGCTACACCTTC.

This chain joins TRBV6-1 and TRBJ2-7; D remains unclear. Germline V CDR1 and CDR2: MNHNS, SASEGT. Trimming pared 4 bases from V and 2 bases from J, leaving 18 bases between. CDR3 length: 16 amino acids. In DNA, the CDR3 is TGTGCCAGCAGTGGCCTTCGGGTAGGTATGGCCTACGAGCAGTACGTC. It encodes CASSGLRVGMAYEQYV.

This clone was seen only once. CDR3 region: CASSIRDRGIYEQYV. The CDR3 DNA reads as TGTGCCAGCAGTATACGGGACAGGGGAATCTACGAGCAGTACGTC. The chain is built from TRBV6-5 and TRBJ2-7; 10 bases map to TRBD1. The germline gives CDR1 MNHEY, CDR2 SVGAGI. V dropped 5 bases and J dropped 3; count of bases not matched to a gene: 7. The CDR3 contains 15 residues.

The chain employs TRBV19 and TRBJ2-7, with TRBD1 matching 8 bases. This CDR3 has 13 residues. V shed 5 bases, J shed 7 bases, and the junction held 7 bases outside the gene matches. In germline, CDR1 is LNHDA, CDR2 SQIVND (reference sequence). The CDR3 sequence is CASSPWTGREQYF. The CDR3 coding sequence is TGTGCCAGTAGTCCTTGGACAGGGAGGGAGCAGTACTTC.

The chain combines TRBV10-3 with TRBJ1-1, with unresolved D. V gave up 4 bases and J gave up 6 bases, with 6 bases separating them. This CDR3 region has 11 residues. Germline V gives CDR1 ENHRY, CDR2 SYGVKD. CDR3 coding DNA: TGTGCCATCAGTGGTCCGGCTGAAGCTTTCTTT. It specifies CAISGPAEAFF.

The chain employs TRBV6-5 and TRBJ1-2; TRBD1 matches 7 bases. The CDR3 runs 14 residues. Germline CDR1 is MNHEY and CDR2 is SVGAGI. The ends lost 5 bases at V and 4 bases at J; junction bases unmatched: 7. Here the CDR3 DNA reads TGTGCCAGCAGTCCTACGCAGGGGGTCTATGGCTACACCTTC. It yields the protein CASSPTQGVYGYTF.

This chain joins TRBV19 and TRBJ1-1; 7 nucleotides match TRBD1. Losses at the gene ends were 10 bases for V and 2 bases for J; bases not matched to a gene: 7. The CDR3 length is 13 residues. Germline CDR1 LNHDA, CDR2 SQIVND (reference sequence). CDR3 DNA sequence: TGTGCCACCTCAGGGACAGCAAACACTGAAGCTTTCTTT. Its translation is CATSGTANTEAFF.